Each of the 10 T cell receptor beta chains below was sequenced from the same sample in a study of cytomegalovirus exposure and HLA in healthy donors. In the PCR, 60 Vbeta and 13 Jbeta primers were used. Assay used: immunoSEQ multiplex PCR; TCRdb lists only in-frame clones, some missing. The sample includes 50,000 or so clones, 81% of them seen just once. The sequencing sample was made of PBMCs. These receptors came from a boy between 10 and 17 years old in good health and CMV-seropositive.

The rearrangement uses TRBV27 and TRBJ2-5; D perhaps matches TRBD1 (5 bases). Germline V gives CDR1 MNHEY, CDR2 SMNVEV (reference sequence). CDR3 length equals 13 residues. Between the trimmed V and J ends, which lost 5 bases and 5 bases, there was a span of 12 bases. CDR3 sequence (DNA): TGTGCCAGCAGTCCCAGGGTCTGGGAGACCCAGTACTTC. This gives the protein CASSPRVWETQYF.

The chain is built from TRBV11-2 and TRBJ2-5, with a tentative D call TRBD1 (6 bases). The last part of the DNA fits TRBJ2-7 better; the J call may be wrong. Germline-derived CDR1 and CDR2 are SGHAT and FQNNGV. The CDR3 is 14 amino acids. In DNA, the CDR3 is TGTGCCAGCAGCACCCGGGACACGTCCTACGAGCAGTACTTC. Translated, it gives CASSTRDTSYEQYF.

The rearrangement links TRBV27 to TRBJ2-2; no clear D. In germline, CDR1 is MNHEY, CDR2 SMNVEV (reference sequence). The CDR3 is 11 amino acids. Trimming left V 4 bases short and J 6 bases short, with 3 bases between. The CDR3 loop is CASSSSGELFF. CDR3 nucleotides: TGTGCCAGCAGTTCATCCGGGGAGCTGTTTTTT.

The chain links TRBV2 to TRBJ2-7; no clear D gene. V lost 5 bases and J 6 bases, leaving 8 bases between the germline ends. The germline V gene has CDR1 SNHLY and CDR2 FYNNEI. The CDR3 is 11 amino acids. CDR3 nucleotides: TGTGCCAGCAGTTCTCCTTCCGAGCAGTACTTC. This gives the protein CASSSPSEQYF. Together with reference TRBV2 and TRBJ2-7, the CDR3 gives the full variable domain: EPEVTQTPSHQVTQMGQEVILRCVPISNHLYFYWYRQILGQKVEFLVSFYNNEISEKSEIFDDQFSVERPDGSNFTLKIRSTKLEDSAMYFCASSSPSEQYFGPGTRLTVT.

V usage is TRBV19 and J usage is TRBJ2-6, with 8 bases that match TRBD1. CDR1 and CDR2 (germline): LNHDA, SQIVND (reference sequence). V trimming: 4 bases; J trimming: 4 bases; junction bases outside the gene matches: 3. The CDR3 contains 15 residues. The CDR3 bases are TGTGCCAGTAGTAGGACAGGGCGGGGGGCCAACGTCCTGACTTTC. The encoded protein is CASSRTGRGANVLTF.

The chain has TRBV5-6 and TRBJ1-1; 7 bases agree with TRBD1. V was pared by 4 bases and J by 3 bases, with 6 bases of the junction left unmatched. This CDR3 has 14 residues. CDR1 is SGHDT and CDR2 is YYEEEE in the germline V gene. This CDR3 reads CASSLQGRYTEAFF. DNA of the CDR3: TGTGCCAGCAGCCTACAGGGGAGATACACTGAAGCTTTCTTT.

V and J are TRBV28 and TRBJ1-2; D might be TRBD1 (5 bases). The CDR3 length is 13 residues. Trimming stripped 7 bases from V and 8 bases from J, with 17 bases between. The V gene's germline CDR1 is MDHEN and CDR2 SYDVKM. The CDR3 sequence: CASMEGNNGGYTF. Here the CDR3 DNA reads TGTGCCAGCATGGAGGGGAATAACGGAGGCTACACCTTC.

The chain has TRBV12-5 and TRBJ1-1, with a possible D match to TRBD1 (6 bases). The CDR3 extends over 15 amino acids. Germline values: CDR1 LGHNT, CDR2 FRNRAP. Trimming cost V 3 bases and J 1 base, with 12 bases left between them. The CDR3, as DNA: TGTGCTAGTGGTTTTCAGCACAGGGAGAACACTGAAGCTTTCTTT. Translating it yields CASGFQHRENTEAFF.

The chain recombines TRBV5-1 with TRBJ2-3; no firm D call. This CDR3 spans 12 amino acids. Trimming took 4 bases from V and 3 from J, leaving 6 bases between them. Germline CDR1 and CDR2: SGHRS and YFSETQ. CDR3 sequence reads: CASSLRTDTQYF. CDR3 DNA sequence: TGCGCCAGCAGCCTACGAACAGATACGCAGTATTTT.

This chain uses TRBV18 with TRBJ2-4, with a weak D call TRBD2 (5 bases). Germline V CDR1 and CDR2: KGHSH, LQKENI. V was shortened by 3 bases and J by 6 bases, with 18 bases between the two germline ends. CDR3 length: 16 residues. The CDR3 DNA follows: TGTGCCAGCTCACCTAGTCGTAGACTACTAGGAAACATTCAGTACTTC. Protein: CASSPSRRLLGNIQYF. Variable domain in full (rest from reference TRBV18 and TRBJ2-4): NAGVMQNPRHLVRRRGQEARLRCSPMKGHSHVYWYRQLPEEGLKFMVYLQKENIIDESGMPKERFSAEFPKEGPSILRIQQVVRGDSAAYFCASSPSRRLLGNIQYFGAGTRLSVL.